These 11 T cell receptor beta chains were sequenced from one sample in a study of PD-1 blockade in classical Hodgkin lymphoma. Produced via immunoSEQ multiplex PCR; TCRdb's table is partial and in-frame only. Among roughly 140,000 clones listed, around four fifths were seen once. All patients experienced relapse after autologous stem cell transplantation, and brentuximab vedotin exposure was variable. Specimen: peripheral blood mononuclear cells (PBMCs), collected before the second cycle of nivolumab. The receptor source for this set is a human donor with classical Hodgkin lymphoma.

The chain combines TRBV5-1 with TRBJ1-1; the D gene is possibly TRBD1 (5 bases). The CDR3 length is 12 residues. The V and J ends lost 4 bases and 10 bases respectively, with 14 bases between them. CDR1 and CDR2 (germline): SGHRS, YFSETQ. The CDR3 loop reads CASSPGGLGAFF. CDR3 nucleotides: TGCGCCAGCAGCCCGGGGGGGTTAGGAGCTTTCTTT.

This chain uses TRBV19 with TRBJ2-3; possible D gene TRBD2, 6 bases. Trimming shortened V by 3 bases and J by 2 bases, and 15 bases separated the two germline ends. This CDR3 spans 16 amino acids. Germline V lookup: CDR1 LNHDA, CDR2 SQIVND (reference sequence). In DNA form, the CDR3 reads TGTGCCAGTAGTATGAGCGGCGGGATGACCACAGATACGCAGTATTTT. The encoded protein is CASSMSGGMTTDTQYF.

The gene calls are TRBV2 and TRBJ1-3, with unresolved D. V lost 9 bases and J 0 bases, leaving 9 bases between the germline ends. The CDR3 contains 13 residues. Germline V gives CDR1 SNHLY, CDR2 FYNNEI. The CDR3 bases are TGTGCCAGGACGAGGACCTCTGGAAACACCATATATTTT. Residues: CARTRTSGNTIYF.

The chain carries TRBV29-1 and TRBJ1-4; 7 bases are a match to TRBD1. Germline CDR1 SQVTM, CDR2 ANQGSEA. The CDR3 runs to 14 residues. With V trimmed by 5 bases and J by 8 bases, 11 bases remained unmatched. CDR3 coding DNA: TGCAGCGTTTTGATAGGGGGCTCGGGAGAAAAACTGTTTTTT. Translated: CSVLIGGSGEKLFF.

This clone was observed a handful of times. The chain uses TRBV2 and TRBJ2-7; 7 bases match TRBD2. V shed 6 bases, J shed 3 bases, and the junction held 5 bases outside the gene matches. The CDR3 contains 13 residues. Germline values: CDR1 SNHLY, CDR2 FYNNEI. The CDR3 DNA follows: TGTGCCAGCAGCCGGGGGGATCTCTACGAGCAGTACTTC. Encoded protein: CASSRGDLYEQYF.

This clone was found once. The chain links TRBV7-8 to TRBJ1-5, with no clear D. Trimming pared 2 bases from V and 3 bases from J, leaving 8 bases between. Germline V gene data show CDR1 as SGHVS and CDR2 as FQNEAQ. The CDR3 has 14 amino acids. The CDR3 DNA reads TGTGCCAGCAGCTTAAAAAGTCTCAATCAGCCCCAGCATTTT. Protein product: CASSLKSLNQPQHF.

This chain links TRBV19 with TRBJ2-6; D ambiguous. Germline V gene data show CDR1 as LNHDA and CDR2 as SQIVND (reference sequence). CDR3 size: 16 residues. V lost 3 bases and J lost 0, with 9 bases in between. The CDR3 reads CASSIDGASGANVLTF. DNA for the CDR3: TGTGCCAGTAGTATCGACGGAGCCTCTGGGGCCAACGTCCTGACTTTC.

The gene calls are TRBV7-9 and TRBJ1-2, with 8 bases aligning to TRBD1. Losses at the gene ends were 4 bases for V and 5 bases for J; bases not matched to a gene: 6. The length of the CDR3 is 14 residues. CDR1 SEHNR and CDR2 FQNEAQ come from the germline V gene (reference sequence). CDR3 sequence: CASSSRTGTYGYTF. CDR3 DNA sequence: TGTGCCAGCAGCTCGAGGACAGGGACGTATGGCTACACCTTC.

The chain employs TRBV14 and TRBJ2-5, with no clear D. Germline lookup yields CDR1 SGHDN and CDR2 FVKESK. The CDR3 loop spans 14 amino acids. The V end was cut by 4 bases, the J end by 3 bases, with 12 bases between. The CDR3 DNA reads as TGTGCCAGCAGCCTCCTTCCTAGTGAAGAGACCCAGTACTTC. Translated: CASSLLPSEETQYF.

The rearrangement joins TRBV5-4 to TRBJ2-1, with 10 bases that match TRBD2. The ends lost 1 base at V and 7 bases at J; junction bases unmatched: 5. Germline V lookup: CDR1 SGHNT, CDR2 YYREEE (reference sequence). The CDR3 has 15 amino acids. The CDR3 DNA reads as TGTGCCAGCAGCTTGAGCCTAGCGGGAGAAAATGAGCAGTTCTTC. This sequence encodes CASSLSLAGENEQFF.

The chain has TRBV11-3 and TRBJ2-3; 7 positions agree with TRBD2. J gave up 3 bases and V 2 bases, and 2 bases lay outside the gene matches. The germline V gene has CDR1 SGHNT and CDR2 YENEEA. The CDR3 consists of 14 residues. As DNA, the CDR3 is TGTGCCAGCAGCTTAATGGGAGGGACAGATACGCAGTATTTT. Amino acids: CASSLMGGTDTQYF.